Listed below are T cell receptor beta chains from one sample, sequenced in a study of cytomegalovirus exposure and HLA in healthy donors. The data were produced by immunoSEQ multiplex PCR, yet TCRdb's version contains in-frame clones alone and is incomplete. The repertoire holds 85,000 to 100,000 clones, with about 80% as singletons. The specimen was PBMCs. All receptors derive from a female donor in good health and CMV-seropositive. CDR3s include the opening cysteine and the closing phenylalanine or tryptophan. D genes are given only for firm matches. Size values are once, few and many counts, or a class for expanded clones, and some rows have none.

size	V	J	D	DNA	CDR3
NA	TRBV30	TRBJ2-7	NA	TGTGCCTGGAGTTTAGGACAGCTAGGATACGAGCAGTACTTC	CAWSLGQLGYEQYF
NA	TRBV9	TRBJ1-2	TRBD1	TGTGCCAGCGACAGGGTAGACGGCGGCTACACCTTC	CASDRVDGGYTF
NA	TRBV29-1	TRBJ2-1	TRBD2	TGCAGCGTTGAAGATCTCGCGGGAGTGGGAGCTTCGGATGAGCAGTTCTTC	CSVEDLAGVGASDEQFF
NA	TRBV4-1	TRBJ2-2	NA	TGCGCCAGCAGCCAAGATATAGGGGGATTGTCCACCGGGGAGCTGTTTTTT	CASSQDIGGLSTGELFF
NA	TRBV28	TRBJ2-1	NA	TGTGCCAGCAGCCGCCGGTCGCAATACAATGAGCAGTTCTTC	CASSRRSQYNEQFF
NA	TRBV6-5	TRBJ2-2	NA	TGTGCCAGCAGTTACAGGGCGGGCACCGGGGAGCTGTTTTTT	CASSYRAGTGELFF
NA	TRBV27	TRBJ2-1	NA	TGTGCCAGCAGCCCCTCTGAGGCCCCGCAGTTCTTC	CASSPSEAPQFF
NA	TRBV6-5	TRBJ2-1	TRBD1	TGTGCCAGCAGGACGGGACAGGGGGACTACAATGAGCAGTTCTTC	CASRTGQGDYNEQFF
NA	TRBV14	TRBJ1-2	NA	TGTGCCAGCAGCCAAGGCCAGAACTATGGCTACACCTTC	CASSQGQNYGYTF
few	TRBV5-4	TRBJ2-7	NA	TGTGCCAGCAGCAACGGACAGGGAGGGTACGAGCAGTACTTC	CASSNGQGGYEQYF
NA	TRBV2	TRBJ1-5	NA	TGTGCCAGCAGTCAGACAGGTATTAACCAGCCCCAGCATTTT	CASSQTGINQPQHF
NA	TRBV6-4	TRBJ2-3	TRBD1	TGTGCCAGCAGTGACTCTAAGGGGGCCATCCCAGATACGCAGTATTTT	CASSDSKGAIPDTQYF
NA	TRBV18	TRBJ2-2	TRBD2	TGTGCCAGCTCATCGACTAGCGGGAGGGCCGACACCGGGGAGCTGTTTTTT	CASSSTSGRADTGELFF
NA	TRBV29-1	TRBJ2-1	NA	TGCAGCGTTGGGGAGAATGAGCAGTTCTTC	CSVGENEQFF
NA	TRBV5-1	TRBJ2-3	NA	TGCGCCAGCAGCTTGGACAGACCCGCCACAGATACGCAGTATTTT	CASSLDRPATDTQYF
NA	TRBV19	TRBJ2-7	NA	TGTGCCAGTAGTAGTCGCTACGAGCAGTACTTC	CASSSRYEQYF
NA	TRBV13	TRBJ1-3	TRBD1	TGTGCCAGCAGCCAACAGGGGGCTTCTGGAAACACCATATATTTT	CASSQQGASGNTIYF
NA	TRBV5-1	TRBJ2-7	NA	TGCGCCAGCAGCTTCGTCAGGGGCTACGAGCAGTACTTC	CASSFVRGYEQYF
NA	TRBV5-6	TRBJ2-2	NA	TGTGCCAGCAGCTTGACAGGATGGAACACCGGGGAGCTGTTTTTT	CASSLTGWNTGELFF
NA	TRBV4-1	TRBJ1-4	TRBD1	TGCGCCAGCAGCCATCTGTTCAAGCCAAGGACAGGGGATAACGAAAAACTGTTTTTT	CASSHLFKPRTGDNEKLFF
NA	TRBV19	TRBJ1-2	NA	TGTGCCAGTAGTCTAACAGGCCGTTATGGCTACACCTTC	CASSLTGRYGYTF
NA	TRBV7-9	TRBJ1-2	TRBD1	TGTGCCAGCAGCCCTGGGAGGACAGGGGATTCAAATGGCTACACCTTC	CASSPGRTGDSNGYTF
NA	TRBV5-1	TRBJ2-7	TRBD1	TGCGCCAGCAGCCCGGACAGGGTTGGGGCCTTTTTGGGAGAGCAGTACTTC	CASSPDRVGAFLGEQYF
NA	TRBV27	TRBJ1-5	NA	TGTGCCAGCAGCCCGGGGGGACGACAGCCCCAGCATTTT	CASSPGGRQPQHF
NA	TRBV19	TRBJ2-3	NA	TGTGCCCCTAAGAGCGATGGAGCTACAGATACGCAGTATTTT	CAPKSDGATDTQYF
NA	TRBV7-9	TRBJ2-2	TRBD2	TGTGCCAGCAGCCGGGGACTAGCGGGCCCCGGGGAGCTGTTTTTT	CASSRGLAGPGELFF
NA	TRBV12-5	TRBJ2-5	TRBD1	TGTGCTAGTGGCCGGGGACAGAGACTGCAAGAGACCCAGTACTTC	CASGRGQRLQETQYF
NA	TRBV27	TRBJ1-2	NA	TGTGCCAGCAGTCCCCGGTCGGGAGGCTACACCTTC	CASSPRSGGYTF
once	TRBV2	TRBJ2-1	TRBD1	TGTGCCAGCAGAACACGGGGGACAGGGTTCTTC	CASRTRGTGFF
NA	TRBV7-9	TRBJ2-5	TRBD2	TGTGCCAGCCTCCTAGCGGGAGACGGGGGAGAGACCCAGTACTTC	CASLLAGDGGETQYF
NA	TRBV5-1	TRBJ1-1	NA	TGCGCCAGCAGCCCAGGGGACATGAACACTGAAGCTTTCTTT	CASSPGDMNTEAFF
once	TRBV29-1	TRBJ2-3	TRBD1	TGCAGCGCGACAGGGAGCACAGATACGCAGTATTTT	CSATGSTDTQYF
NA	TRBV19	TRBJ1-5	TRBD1	TGTGCCAGTAGCCTTCCGGGACAGGGATTCAATCAGCCCCAGCATTTT	CASSLPGQGFNQPQHF
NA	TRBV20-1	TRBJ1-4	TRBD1	TGCAGTACAGGGGGCGGCGAAAAACTGTTTTTT	CSTGGGEKLFF
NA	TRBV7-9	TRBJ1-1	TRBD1	TGTGCCATAGAGCACAGGGGTAGCACTGAAGCTTTCTTT	CAIEHRGSTEAFF
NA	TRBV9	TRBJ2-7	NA	TGTGCCAGCAGCCCAGGAGGAGGCCTTAAGGTTCACTTC	CASSPGGGLKVHF
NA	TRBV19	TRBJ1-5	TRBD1	TGTGCCAGTACCGACAGGGTACATCAGCCCCAGCATTTT	CASTDRVHQPQHF
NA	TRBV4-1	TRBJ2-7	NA	TGCGCCAGCAGCCCCTATCGGAGCTCCTACGAGCAGTACTTC	CASSPYRSSYEQYF
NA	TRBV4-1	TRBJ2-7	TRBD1	TGCGCCAGCAGCCAAGGACAGGGGGCCGGCTACGAGCAGTACTTC	CASSQGQGAGYEQYF
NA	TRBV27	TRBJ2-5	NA	TGTGCCAGCAGTCAAGGGGCCTCCCAAGAGACCCAGTACTTC	CASSQGASQETQYF
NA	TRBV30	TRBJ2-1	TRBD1	TGTGCCTCCAAACAGGGGGCTTCCTACAATGAGCAGTTCTTC	CASKQGASYNEQFF
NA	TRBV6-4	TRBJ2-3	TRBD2	TGTGCCAGCAGTCAGATAGCGGGGGGCCTCACAGATACGCAGTATTTT	CASSQIAGGLTDTQYF
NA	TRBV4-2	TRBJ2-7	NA	TGTGCCAGCAGCCAAGCCAGGGGCTACGAGCAGTACTTC	CASSQARGYEQYF
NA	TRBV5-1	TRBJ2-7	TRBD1	TGCGCCAGCAGCTTGGCCTTTGGGACAGGGGTGGGCGAGCAGTACTTC	CASSLAFGTGVGEQYF
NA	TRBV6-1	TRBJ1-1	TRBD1	TGTGCCAGCAGTGGGACAGGGGGTTTCATGAACACTGAAGCTTTCTTT	CASSGTGGFMNTEAFF
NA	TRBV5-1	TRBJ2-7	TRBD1	TGCGCCAGCAGCGGGAGACAGGGTCGCTACGAGCAGTACTTC	CASSGRQGRYEQYF
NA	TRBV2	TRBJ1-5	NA	TGTGCCAGCAGTGAAGATCGGGGGAGGCAGCCCCAGCATTTT	CASSEDRGRQPQHF
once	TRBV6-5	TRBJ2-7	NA	TGTGCCAGCGGTTCAGCCACAGGGCAGCAGTACTTC	CASGSATGQQYF
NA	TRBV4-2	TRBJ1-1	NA	TGTGCCAGCAGCCAGGCGACACGTGAAGCTTTCTTT	CASSQATREAFF
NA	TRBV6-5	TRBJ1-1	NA	TGTGCCAGCAGTTACGTAGGGGGTTTGCGGACTGAAGCTTTCTTT	CASSYVGGLRTEAFF
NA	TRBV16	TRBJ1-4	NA	TGTGCCAGCAGCCTGCTTAAGGGGGCAACTAATGAAAAACTGTTTTTT	CASSLLKGATNEKLFF
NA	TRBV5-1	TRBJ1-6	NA	TGCGCCAGCGGCTACACCCCGGGACAACCTAATTCACCCCTCCACTTT	CASGYTPGQPNSPLHF
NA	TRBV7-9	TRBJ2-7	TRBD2	TGTGCCAGCAGCTTCCCCGGACTAGCGGGGACCTACGAGCAGTACTTC	CASSFPGLAGTYEQYF